These T cell receptor beta chains were read from a single sample in a study of shared clonotypes between healthy human individuals. This table comes from immunoSEQ multiplex PCR, and its TCRdb copy is limited to in-frame clones, with some not included. The sample carries approximately 2.3 million clones, approximately 95% recorded once. Sequenced input: naive CD4+ T cells from PBMCs. The receptors were gathered from a man aged 18 to 30 in good health. Some clones in this sample may be carry-over from other donors' samples. CDR3s include the opening cysteine and the closing phenylalanine or tryptophan. D genes are given only for firm matches. Size is omitted from some rows. Given values are once, few, many or a class for expanded clones.

- TRBJ2-3 TRBV6-1 - CASSEGLTTDTQYF TGTGCCAGCAGTGAGGGACTGACCACAGATACGCAGTATTTT
- TRBJ2-7 TRBV5-1 - CASSLQGRYEQYF TGCGCCAGCAGCTTGCAGGGGAGGTACGAGCAGTACTTC
- TRBJ2-3 TRBV7-9 - CASSFDGSTDTQYF TGTGCCAGCAGCTTTGACGGGAGCACAGATACGCAGTATTTT
- TRBJ2-7 TRBV29-1 - CSGARGYEQYF TGCAGCGGGGCAAGAGGGTACGAGCAGTACTTC
- TRBJ1-2 TRBV6-5 - CASRRIGDYGYTF TGTGCCAGCAGACGCATTGGGGACTATGGCTACACCTTC
- TRBJ1-1 TRBV5-1 - CASSLIGTTNTEAFF TGCGCCAGCAGCTTGATAGGGACAACGAACACTGAAGCTTTCTTT
- TRBJ1-4 TRBV15 - CATSTGTWNEKLFF TGTGCCACCAGCACCGGGACATGGAATGAAAAACTGTTTTTT
- TRBJ1-3 TRBV28 - CASSPLALVDALSGNTIYF TGTGCCAGCAGTCCGCTCGCTTTGGTGGACGCCCTCTCTGGAAACACCATATATTTT
- TRBJ1-4 TRBV11-2 TRBD1 CASSLVQGQGEKLFF TGTGCCAGCAGCTTGGTACAGGGGCAGGGTGAAAAACTGTTTTTT
- TRBJ1-1 TRBV4-1 - CASSQGKTFF TGCGCCAGCAGCCAAGGGAAAACTTTCTTT
- TRBJ2-5 TRBV19 TRBD1 CAASGTGQETQYF TGTGCCGCGTCCGGGACAGGACAAGAGACCCAGTACTTC
- TRBJ2-2 TRBV27 TRBD1 CASSSYRGGELFF TGTGCCAGCAGTTCCTACAGGGGTGGGGAGCTGTTTTTT
- TRBJ1-5 TRBV6-5 TRBD1 CASSYGQGSQPQHF TGTGCCAGCAGTTACGGACAGGGGTCCCAGCCCCAGCATTTT
- TRBJ1-3 TRBV6-1 - CASSEVGGNTIYF TGTGCCAGCAGTGAAGTTGGGGGAAACACCATATATTTT
- TRBJ2-5 TRBV6-6 - CASSYRLLPIQETQYF TGTGCCAGCAGTTACAGGCTCCTTCCAATCCAAGAGACCCAGTACTTC
- TRBJ1-4 TRBV29-1 - CSARVRSGPEKLFF TGCAGCGCCCGTGTTCGTTCAGGGCCTGAAAAACTGTTTTTT
- TRBJ2-3 TRBV9 - CASSRRVEDTQYF TGTGCCAGCAGCCGCCGGGTGGAAGATACGCAGTATTTT
- TRBJ2-7 TRBV11-2 - CASSSRGDPYEQYF TGTGCCAGCAGCTCGAGGGGCGACCCATACGAGCAGTACTTC
- TRBJ2-7 TRBV28 TRBD2 CASSLLAGLYEQYF TGTGCCAGCAGTCTACTAGCGGGCCTGTACGAGCAGTACTTC
- TRBJ1-2 TRBV5-1 - CASSLGIANYGYTF TGCGCCAGCAGCTTGGGGATAGCTAACTATGGCTACACCTTC
- TRBJ1-2 TRBV19 TRBD1 CASSRSGTGVQSYGYTF TGTGCCAGTAGTAGATCCGGGACAGGGGTTCAATCCTATGGCTACACCTTC
- TRBJ2-5 TRBV28 - CASSYRAAQETQYF TGTGCCAGCAGTTATAGGGCAGCTCAAGAGACCCAGTACTTC
- TRBJ2-7 TRBV11-2 - CASSQGLGSSHERYF TGTGCCAGCAGCCAAGGTTTGGGGAGTAGCCACGAGCGGTACTTC
once TRBJ2-5 TRBV29-1 - CSVEGAGETQYF TGCAGCGTTGAGGGGGCCGGAGAGACCCAGTACTTC
- TRBJ1-2 TRBV5-1 - CASSLGSSFNYGYTF TGCGCCAGCAGCTTGGGGTCTAGCTTTAACTATGGCTACACCTTC
once TRBJ2-1 TRBV7-2 TRBD2 CASSFTGTSPNEQFF TGTGCCAGCAGCTTCACCGGGACTAGTCCCAATGAGCAGTTCTTC
- TRBJ1-2 TRBV4-2 - CASSQEAGILNYGYTF TGTGCCAGCAGCCAAGAAGCAGGCATCCTTAACTATGGCTACACCTTC
- TRBJ1-1 TRBV10-1 - CASSEQVYTEAFF TGCGCCAGCAGTGAACAGGTTTACACTGAAGCTTTCTTT
- TRBJ1-1 TRBV6-1 - CASSERGDMNTEAFF TGTGCCAGCAGTGAACGGGGGGATATGAACACTGAAGCTTTCTTT
- TRBJ2-7 TRBV5-4 TRBD2 CASSPSGGAHEQYF TGTGCCAGCAGCCCCTCCGGGGGGGCCCACGAGCAGTACTTC
- TRBJ1-2 TRBV4-2 - CASSQRQRGHLYGYTF TGTGCCAGCAGCCAAAGGCAACGGGGACACCTCTATGGCTACACCTTC
- TRBJ1-4 TRBV5-1 TRBD1 CASSSSGGGEKLFF TGCGCCAGCAGCTCATCAGGGGGCGGTGAAAAACTGTTTTTT
- TRBJ2-2 TRBV7-9 TRBD2 CASRSITGTSKSGELFF TGTGCCAGCAGGTCAATAACCGGGACTAGTAAGTCCGGGGAGCTGTTTTTT
- TRBJ2-3 TRBV15 - CATSSRRGGSTDTQYF TGTGCCACCAGCAGCCGAAGGGGCGGGAGCACAGATACGCAGTATTTT
- TRBJ1-1 TRBV7-9 - CASRVYMNTEAFF TGTGCCAGCAGGGTTTACATGAACACTGAAGCTTTCTTT
- TRBJ2-7 TRBV28 - CASSPVWGLGAYEQYF TGTGCCAGCAGCCCAGTGTGGGGGCTCGGTGCCTACGAGCAGTACTTC
- TRBJ1-1 TRBV19 - CASSIVEVRTEAFF TGTGCCAGTAGTATCGTAGAGGTTCGGACTGAAGCTTTCTTT
- TRBJ2-7 TRBV5-5 TRBD2 CASSHLGTSGAYEQYF TGTGCCAGCAGCCACCTGGGGACTAGCGGAGCCTACGAGCAGTACTTC
- TRBJ2-7 TRBV7-2 - CASSLVGSHGQYF TGTGCCAGCAGCTTAGTGGGATCTCACGGGCAGTACTTC
- TRBJ2-7 TRBV28 TRBD1 CASSLGGTGPYEQYF TGTGCCAGCAGTTTAGGGGGGACAGGGCCCTACGAGCAGTACTTC
- TRBJ1-4 TRBV7-9 - CASRPGHGNEKLFF TGTGCCAGCAGACCGGGACACGGAAATGAAAAACTGTTTTTT
- TRBJ2-6 TRBV5-6 - CASSFGRAIANVLTF TGTGCCAGCAGCTTCGGCAGGGCAATAGCCAACGTCCTGACTTTC
- TRBJ1-2 TRBV4-2 - CASSQEAHIEDYGYTF TGTGCCAGCAGCCAAGAAGCGCACATCGAGGACTATGGCTACACCTTC
once TRBJ2-1 TRBV28 - CASGGVEAFF TGTGCCAGCGGTGGGGTGGAAGCATTCTTC
- TRBJ2-7 TRBV27 - CASSFSPRDPYEQYF TGTGCCAGCAGTTTTTCGCCTAGAGACCCCTACGAGCAGTACTTC
- TRBJ2-2 TRBV7-3 - CASSLSRMIGTGELFF TGTGCCAGCAGCTTAAGCCGGATGATCGGCACCGGGGAGCTGTTTTTT
- TRBJ2-5 TRBV6-5 - CASSYISGTSKVTQYF TGTGCCAGCAGTTACATCTCCGGTACCTCAAAGGTGACCCAGTACTTC
- TRBJ2-7 TRBV18 - CASSTDSLRFYEQYF TGTGCCAGCTCAACTGACAGTCTGCGCTTCTACGAGCAGTACTTC
- TRBJ1-5 TRBV4-2 - CASSQESSGEKPQHF TGTGCCAGCAGCCAAGAATCATCTGGGGAAAAGCCCCAGCATTTT
- TRBJ2-1 TRBV12-5 - CASVDTGRGNEQFF TGTGCTAGTGTCGATACAGGGAGGGGCAATGAGCAGTTCTTC
- TRBJ2-6 TRBV28 TRBD1 CASHTGGWGANVLTF TGTGCCAGCCACACAGGGGGATGGGGGGCCAACGTCCTGACTTTC
- TRBJ2-2 TRBV11-3 - CASSLQGSTGELFF TGTGCCAGCAGTCTACAGGGCTCCACCGGGGAGCTGTTTTTT